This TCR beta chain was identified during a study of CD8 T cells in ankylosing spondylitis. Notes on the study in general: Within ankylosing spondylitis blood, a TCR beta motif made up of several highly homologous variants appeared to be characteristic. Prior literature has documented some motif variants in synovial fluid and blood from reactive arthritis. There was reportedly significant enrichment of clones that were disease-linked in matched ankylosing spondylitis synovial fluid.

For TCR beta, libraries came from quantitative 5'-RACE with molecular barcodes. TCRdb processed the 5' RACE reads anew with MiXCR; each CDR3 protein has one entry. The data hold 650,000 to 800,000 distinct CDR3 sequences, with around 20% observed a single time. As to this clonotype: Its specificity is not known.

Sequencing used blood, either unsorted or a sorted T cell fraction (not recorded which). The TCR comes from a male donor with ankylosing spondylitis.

Written as DNA, the CDR3 is TGTGCCAGCAGTCCCCTAGCGACGCAGTATTTT. Its translation: CASSPLATQYF. The chain uses TRBV12-3 or TRBV12-4 and TRBJ2-3; tentatively, D is TRBD2 (6 bases). V was cut by 5 bases and J by 9 bases, with 9 bases left in between. The CDR3 extends over 11 amino acids.